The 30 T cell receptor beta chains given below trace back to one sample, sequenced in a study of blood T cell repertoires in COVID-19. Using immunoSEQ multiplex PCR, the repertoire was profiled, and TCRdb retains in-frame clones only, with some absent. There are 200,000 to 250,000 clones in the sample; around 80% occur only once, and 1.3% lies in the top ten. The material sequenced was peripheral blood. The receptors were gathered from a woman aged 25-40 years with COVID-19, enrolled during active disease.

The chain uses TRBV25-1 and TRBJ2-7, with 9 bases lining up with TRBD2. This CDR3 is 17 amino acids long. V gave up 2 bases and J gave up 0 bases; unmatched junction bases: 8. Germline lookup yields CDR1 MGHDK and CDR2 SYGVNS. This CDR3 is CASSEHKGLANSYEQYF. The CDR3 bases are TGTGCCAGCAGTGAACATAAAGGACTAGCGAACTCCTACGAGCAGTACTTC.

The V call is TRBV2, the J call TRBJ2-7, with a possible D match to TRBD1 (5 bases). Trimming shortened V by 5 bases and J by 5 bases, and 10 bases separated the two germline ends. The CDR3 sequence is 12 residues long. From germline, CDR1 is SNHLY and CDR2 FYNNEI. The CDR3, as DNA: TGTGCCAGCAGTAGAGACAGCCACGAGCAGTACTTC. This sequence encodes CASSRDSHEQYF.

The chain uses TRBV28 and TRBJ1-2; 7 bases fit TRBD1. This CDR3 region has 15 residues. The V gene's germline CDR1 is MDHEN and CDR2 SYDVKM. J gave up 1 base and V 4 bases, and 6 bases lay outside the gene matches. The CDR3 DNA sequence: TGTGCCAGCAGTTCCGAAGGGGGCCGTAACTATGGCTACACCTTC. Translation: CASSSEGGRNYGYTF.

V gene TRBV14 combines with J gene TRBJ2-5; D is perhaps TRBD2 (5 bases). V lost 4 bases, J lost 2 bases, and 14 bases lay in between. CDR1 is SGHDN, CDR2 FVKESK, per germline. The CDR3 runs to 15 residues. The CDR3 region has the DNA TGTGCCAGCAGCCCCCGGTGGAGGAATCAAGAGACCCAGTACTTC. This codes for CASSPRWRNQETQYF.

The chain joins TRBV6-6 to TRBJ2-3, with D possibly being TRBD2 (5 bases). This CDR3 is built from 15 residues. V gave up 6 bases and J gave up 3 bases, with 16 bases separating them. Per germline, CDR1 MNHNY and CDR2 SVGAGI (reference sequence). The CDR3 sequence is CASRPAGTWTDTQYF. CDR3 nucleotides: TGTGCCAGCAGACCCGCGGGTACCTGGACAGATACGCAGTATTTT.

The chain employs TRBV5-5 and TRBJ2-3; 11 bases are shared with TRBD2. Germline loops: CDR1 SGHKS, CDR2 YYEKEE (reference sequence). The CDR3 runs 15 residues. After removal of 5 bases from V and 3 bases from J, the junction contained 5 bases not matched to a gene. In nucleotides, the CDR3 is TGTGCCAGCAGTCAGCTAGCGGGGGGAACAGATACGCAGTATTTT. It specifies CASSQLAGGTDTQYF.

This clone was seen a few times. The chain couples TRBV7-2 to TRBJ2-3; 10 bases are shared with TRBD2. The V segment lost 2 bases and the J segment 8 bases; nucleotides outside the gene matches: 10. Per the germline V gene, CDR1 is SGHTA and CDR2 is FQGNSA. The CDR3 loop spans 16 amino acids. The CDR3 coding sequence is TGTGCCAGCAGCTTACTTACAGCGGGAGGGCCGGGTACGCAGTATTTT. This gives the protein CASSLLTAGGPGTQYF.

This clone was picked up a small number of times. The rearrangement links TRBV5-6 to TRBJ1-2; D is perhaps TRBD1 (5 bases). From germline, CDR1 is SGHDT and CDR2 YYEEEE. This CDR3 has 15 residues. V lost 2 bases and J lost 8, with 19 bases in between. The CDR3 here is CASSLISRALRGYTF. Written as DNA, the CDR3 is TGTGCCAGCAGCTTAATAAGCAGGGCGTTACGCGGCTACACCTTC.

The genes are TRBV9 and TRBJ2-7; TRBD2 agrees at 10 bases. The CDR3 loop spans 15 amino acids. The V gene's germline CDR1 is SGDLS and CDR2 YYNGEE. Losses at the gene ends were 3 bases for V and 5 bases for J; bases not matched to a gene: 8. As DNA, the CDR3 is TGTGCCAGCAGCGGAAGCGGGAGGGGAGCCGACGAGCAGTACTTC. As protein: CASSGSGRGADEQYF.

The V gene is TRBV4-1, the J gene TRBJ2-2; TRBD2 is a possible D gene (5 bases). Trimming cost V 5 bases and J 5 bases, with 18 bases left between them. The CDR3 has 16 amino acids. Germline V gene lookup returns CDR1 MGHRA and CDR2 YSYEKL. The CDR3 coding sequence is TGCGCCAGCAGCTCCCCCCTGATCGGAGGTACCGGGGAGCTGTTTTTT. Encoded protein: CASSSPLIGGTGELFF.

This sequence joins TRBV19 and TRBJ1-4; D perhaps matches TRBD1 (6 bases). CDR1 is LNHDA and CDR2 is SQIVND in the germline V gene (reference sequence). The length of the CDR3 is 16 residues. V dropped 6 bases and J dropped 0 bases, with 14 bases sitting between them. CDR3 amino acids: CASSRGQRATNEKLFF. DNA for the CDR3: TGTGCCAGTAGCAGGGGTCAGAGGGCAACTAATGAAAAACTGTTTTTT.

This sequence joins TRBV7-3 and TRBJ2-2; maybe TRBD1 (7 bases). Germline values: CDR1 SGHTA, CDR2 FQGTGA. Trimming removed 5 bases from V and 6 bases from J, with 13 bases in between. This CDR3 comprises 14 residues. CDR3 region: CASSGSRGAGELFF. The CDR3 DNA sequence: TGTGCCAGCAGCGGATCCAGGGGGGCCGGGGAGCTGTTTTTT.

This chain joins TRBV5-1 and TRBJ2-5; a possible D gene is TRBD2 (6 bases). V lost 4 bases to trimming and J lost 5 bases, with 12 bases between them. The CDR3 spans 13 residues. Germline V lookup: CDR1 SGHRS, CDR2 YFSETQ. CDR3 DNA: TGCGCCAGCAGCGCGGGACTGCGGGAGACCCAGTACTTC. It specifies CASSAGLRETQYF.

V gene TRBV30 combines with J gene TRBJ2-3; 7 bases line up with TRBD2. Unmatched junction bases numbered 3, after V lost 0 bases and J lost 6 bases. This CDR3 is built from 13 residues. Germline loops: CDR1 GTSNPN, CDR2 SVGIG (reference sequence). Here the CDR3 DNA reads TGTGCCTGGAGTGTGGGGGGAGGGGATACGCAGTATTTT. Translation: CAWSVGGGDTQYF.

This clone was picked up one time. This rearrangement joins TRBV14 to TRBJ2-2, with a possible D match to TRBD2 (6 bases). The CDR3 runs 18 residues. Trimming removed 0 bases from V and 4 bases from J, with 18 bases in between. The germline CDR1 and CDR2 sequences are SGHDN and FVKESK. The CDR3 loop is CASSQDISGLRITGELFF. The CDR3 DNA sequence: TGTGCCAGCAGCCAAGATATTAGCGGCTTAAGGATCACCGGGGAGCTGTTTTTT. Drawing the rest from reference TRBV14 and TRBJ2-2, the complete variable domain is EAGVTQFPSHSVIEKGQTVTLRCDPISGHDNLYWYRRVMGKEIKFLLHFVKESKQDESGMPNNRFLAERTGGTYSTLKVQPAELEDSGVYFCASSQDISGLRITGELFFGEGSRLTVL.

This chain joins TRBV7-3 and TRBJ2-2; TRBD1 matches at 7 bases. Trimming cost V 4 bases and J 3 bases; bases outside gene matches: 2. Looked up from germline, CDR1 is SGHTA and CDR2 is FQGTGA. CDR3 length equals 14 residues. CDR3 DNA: TGTGCCAGCAGCTCGGGACAGCACACCGGGGAGCTGTTTTTT. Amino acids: CASSSGQHTGELFF.

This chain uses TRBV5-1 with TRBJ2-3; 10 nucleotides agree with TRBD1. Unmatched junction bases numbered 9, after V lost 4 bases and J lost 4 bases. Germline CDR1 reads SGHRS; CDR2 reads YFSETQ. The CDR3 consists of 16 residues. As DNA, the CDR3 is TGCGCCAGCAGCCGCGATGGACAGGGGGTGGCAGATACGCAGTATTTT. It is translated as CASSRDGQGVADTQYF.

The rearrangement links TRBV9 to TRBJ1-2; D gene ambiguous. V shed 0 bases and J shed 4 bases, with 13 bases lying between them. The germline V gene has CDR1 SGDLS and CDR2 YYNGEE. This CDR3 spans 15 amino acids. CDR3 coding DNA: TGTGCCAGCAGCGTAGCGGCACAGAAACTCTATGGCTACACCTTC. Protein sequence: CASSVAAQKLYGYTF.

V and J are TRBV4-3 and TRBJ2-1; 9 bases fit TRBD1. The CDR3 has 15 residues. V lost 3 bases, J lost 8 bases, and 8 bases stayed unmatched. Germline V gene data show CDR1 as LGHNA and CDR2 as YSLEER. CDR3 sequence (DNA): TGCGCCAGCAGCCAGGGTCGGGACAGGGCAGATGAGCAGTTCTTC. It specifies CASSQGRDRADEQFF.

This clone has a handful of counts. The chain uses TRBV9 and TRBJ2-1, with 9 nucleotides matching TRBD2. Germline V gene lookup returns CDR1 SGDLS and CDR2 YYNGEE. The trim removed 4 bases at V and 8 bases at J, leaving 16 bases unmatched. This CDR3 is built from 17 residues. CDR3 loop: CASSPSSGSLRNDEQFF. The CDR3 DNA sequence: TGTGCCAGCAGCCCAAGTAGCGGGAGCCTCCGGAACGATGAGCAGTTCTTC.

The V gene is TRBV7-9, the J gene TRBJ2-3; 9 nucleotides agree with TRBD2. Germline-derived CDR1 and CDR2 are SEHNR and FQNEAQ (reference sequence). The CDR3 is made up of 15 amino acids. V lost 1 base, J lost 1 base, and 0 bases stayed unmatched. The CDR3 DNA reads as TGTGCCAGCAGCTTAGTAGCGGGGGGCACAGATACGCAGTATTTT. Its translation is CASSLVAGGTDTQYF.

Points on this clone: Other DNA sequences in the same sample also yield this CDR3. The CDR3 DNA sequence: TGTGCCAGCAGCTTGACTAGCACAGATACGCAGTATTTT. Amino acids: CASSLTSTDTQYF. The chain has TRBV5-6 and TRBJ2-3, with D hard to call. Between the trimmed V and J ends, which lost 1 base and 0 bases, there was a span of 3 bases. Germline assignment: CDR1 SGHDT and CDR2 YYEEEE. The CDR3 length is 13 residues.

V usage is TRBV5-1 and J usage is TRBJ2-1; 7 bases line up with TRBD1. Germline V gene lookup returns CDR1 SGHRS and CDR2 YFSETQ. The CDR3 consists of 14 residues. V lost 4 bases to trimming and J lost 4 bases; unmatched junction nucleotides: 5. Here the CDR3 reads CASSISTGYNEQFF. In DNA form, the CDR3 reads TGCGCCAGCAGCATCTCGACAGGGTACAATGAGCAGTTCTTC.

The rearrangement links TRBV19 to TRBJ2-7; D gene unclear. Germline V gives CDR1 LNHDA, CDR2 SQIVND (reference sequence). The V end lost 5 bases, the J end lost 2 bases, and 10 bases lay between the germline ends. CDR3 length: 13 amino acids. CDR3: CASSHDRAYEQYF. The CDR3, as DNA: TGTGCCAGTAGTCACGATAGAGCCTACGAGCAGTACTTC.

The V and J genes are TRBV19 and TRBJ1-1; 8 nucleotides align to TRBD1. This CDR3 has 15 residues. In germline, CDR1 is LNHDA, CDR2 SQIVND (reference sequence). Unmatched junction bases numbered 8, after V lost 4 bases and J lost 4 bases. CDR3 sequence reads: CASSRRSDRGTEAFF. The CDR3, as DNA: TGTGCCAGTAGTAGGCGGTCCGACAGGGGCACTGAAGCTTTCTTT.

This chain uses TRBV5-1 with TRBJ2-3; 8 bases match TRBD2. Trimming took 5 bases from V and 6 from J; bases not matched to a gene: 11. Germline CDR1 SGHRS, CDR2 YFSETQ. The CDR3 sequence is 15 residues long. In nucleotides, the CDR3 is TGCGCCAGCAGAGCCTCCGGGACTAGTACCGATACGCAGTATTTT. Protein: CASRASGTSTDTQYF.

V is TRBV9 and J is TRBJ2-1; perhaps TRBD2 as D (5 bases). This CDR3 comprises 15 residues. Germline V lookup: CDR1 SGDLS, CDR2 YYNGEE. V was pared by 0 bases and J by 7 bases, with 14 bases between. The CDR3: CASSVDRGMGNEQFF. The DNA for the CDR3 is TGTGCCAGCAGCGTAGACCGAGGGATGGGGAATGAGCAGTTCTTC. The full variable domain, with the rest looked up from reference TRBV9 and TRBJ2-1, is DSGVTQTPKHLITATGQRVTLRCSPRSGDLSVYWYQQSLDQGLQFLIQYYNGEERAKGNILERFSAQQFPDLHSELNLSSLELGDSALYFCASSVDRGMGNEQFFGPGTRLTVL.

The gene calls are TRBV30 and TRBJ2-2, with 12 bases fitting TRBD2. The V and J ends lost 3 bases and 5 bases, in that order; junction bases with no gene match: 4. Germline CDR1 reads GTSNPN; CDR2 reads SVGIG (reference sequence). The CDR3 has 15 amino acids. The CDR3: CAWSGLAGTTGELFF. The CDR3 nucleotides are TGTGCCTGGAGCGGACTAGCGGGGACGACCGGGGAGCTGTTTTTT.

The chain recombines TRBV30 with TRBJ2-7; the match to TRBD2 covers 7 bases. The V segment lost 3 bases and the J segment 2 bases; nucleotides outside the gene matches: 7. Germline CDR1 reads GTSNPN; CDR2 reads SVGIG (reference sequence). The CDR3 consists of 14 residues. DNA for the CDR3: TGTGCCTGGAGCAAGACGGGGGGAACCTACGAGCAGTACTTC. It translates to CAWSKTGGTYEQYF.

For the CDR3, the DNA is TGTGCCATCAGGGAAAGACAGGTGCACACAGATACGCAGTATTTT. As protein: CAIRERQVHTDTQYF. This rearrangement joins TRBV10-3 to TRBJ2-3; tentatively, D is TRBD1 (6 bases). The CDR3 has 15 amino acids. The ends were cut back, 6 bases at V and 2 bases at J, with 15 bases in the middle. Germline V gene sequence: CDR1 ENHRY, CDR2 SYGVKD.